Listed below are T cell receptor beta chains from one sample, sequenced in a study of blood T cell repertoires in COVID-19. TCRdb's table, derived via immunoSEQ multiplex PCR, lists solely in-frame clones and lacks some. The table has 250,000 to 300,000 clones, around 88% seen once. Sequencing input: peripheral blood. All receptors derive from a woman aged 70-85 years with COVID-19, enrolled during active disease. Each CDR3 is given with its conserved first and last residue. The D gene is left open where the match is weak. Some rows have no size entry. The others give once, few or many, or a class for an expanded clone.

d_gene,abundance,j_gene,v_gene,CDR3aa,CDR3nt
-,-,TRBJ2-7,TRBV7-8,CASSLQVFSGEQYF,TGTGCCAGCAGCTTACAGGTTTTTTCGGGGGAGCAGTACTTC
TRBD1,-,TRBJ2-6,TRBV7-3,CASSPTGTGAFGANVLTF,TGTGCCAGCAGCCCCACCGGGACAGGGGCCTTTGGGGCCAACGTCCTGACTTTC
-,-,TRBJ1-2,TRBV5-6,CASSLDTGGWGYTF,TGTGCCAGCAGCTTGGATACGGGTGGTTGGGGCTACACCTTC
-,once,TRBJ2-2,TRBV4-2,CASSQDLIGGTGELFF,TGTGCCAGCAGCCAAGATCTAATAGGGGGCACCGGGGAGCTGTTTTTT
TRBD1,-,TRBJ1-2,TRBV5-4,CASSVDRVYGYTF,TGTGCCAGCAGCGTGGACAGGGTCTATGGCTACACCTTC
-,-,TRBJ2-3,TRBV24-1,CATIPLARSTDTQYF,TGTGCCACCATCCCTCTAGCGCGTAGCACAGATACGCAGTATTTT
TRBD1,once,TRBJ1-3,TRBV30,CAWSRQGTGNTIYF,TGTGCCTGGAGTCGACAGGGGACTGGAAACACCATATATTTT
-,-,TRBJ1-3,TRBV28,CASSLNRRPVGGNTIYF,TGTGCCAGCAGTTTAAACAGAAGACCGGTGGGTGGAAACACCATATATTTT
TRBD2,-,TRBJ2-3,TRBV19,CASSIRRGGADTQYF,TGTGCCAGTAGTATACGACGGGGGGGTGCAGATACGCAGTATTTT
TRBD1,-,TRBJ1-1,TRBV7-3,CASSLLPQGVGDTEAFF,TGTGCCAGCAGCTTATTACCTCAGGGGGTAGGCGACACTGAAGCTTTCTTT
-,-,TRBJ2-7,TRBV7-9,CASSLVQASYEQYF,TGTGCCAGCAGCTTAGTTCAGGCCTCCTACGAGCAGTACTTC
-,-,TRBJ1-6,TRBV5-1,CASSLEGNNSPLHF,TGCGCCAGCAGCTTGGAGGGGAATAATTCACCCCTCCACTTT
TRBD2,-,TRBJ2-7,TRBV18,CASSPAGGSGATYEQYF,TGTGCCAGCTCACCAGCCGGGGGGAGCGGGGCTACCTACGAGCAGTACTTC
TRBD1,-,TRBJ2-7,TRBV7-2,CASSTRTGSGYEQYF,TGTGCCAGCAGCACCCGGACAGGGTCAGGCTACGAGCAGTACTTC
TRBD2,-,TRBJ2-4,TRBV27,CASSPRGGAGAKNIQYF,TGTGCCAGCAGCCCCCGGGGGGGGGCGGGTGCCAAAAACATTCAGTACTTC
-,few,TRBJ1-1,TRBV25-1,CASRRVKYTEAFF,TGTGCCAGCAGGAGGGTTAAGTACACTGAAGCTTTCTTT
-,-,TRBJ1-2,TRBV28,CASSPGREDNYGYTF,TGTGCCAGCAGTCCCGGTAGGGAGGATAACTATGGCTACACCTTC
-,-,TRBJ1-1,TRBV5-1,CASMRDMNTEAFF,TGCGCCAGCATGAGGGACATGAACACTGAAGCTTTCTTT
-,-,TRBJ1-1,TRBV19,CASSIDWGRGNTEAFF,TGTGCCAGTAGTATAGATTGGGGCAGGGGGAACACTGAAGCTTTCTTT
TRBD1,-,TRBJ1-5,TRBV15,CATSRDRRGQLGQPQHF,TGTGCCACCAGCAGAGATCGGAGGGGGCAATTGGGACAGCCCCAGCATTTT
-,-,TRBJ2-1,TRBV18,CASSPGSGAYNEQFF,TGTGCCAGCTCACCAGGGTCGGGGGCCTACAATGAGCAGTTCTTC
-,few,TRBJ2-7,TRBV15,CATSRGGTSLEQYF,TGTGCCACCAGCAGAGGGGGGACATCGCTCGAGCAGTACTTC
TRBD2,-,TRBJ2-7,TRBV28,CASSLTSGGYEQYF,TGTGCCAGCAGTTTAACTAGCGGGGGATACGAGCAGTACTTC
TRBD1,-,TRBJ2-7,TRBV2,CASSGGTGAYEQYF,TGTGCCAGCAGTGGCGGGACAGGGGCCTACGAGCAGTACTTC
-,-,TRBJ1-1,TRBV27,CASSLFQTGPSGTEAFF,TGTGCCAGCAGTTTATTTCAGACAGGACCCTCTGGGACTGAAGCTTTCTTT
TRBD1,-,TRBJ2-2,TRBV19,CASSDDRVGTGELFF,TGTGCCAGTAGTGACGACAGGGTAGGCACCGGGGAGCTGTTTTTT
TRBD1,-,TRBJ1-1,TRBV10-2,CASRQTGEGYTEAFF,TGCGCCAGCAGGCAGACAGGGGAGGGGTACACTGAAGCTTTCTTT
TRBD1,-,TRBJ2-2,TRBV5-1,CASMKTGVTGELFF,TGCGCCAGCATGAAAACAGGGGTCACCGGGGAGCTGTTTTTT
-,-,TRBJ2-5,TRBV28,CASSLLGGSQETQYF,TGTGCCAGCAGTTTATTGGGGGGAAGCCAAGAGACCCAGTACTTC
TRBD2,-,TRBJ2-7,TRBV5-3,CARSSRTPGLGSGEQYF,TGTGCCAGAAGCAGCCGAACTCCGGGACTAGGGTCGGGGGAGCAGTACTTC
-,-,TRBJ1-2,TRBV4-1,CASSEDRWYGYTF,TGCGCCAGCAGTGAGGATAGGTGGTATGGCTACACCTTC
-,-,TRBJ2-7,TRBV18,CASSPRDTSSYEQYF,TGTGCCAGCTCACCTAGGGACACCTCCTCCTACGAGCAGTACTTC
TRBD1,few,TRBJ1-2,TRBV2,CASSEQETGWYGYTF,TGTGCCAGCAGTGAGCAGGAGACAGGGTGGTATGGCTACACCTTC
-,-,TRBJ1-1,TRBV4-1,CASSQDQVGGRPNTEAFF,TGCGCCAGCAGCCAAGATCAGGTTGGGGGCAGGCCGAACACTGAAGCTTTCTTT
TRBD2,-,TRBJ2-5,TRBV19,CASSNQRGGETQYF,TGTGCCAGTAGTAATCAGCGGGGGGGAGAGACCCAGTACTTC
-,-,TRBJ1-1,TRBV18,CASSAAGGTNTEAFF,TGTGCCAGCTCAGCAGCGGGGGGCACAAACACTGAAGCTTTCTTT
TRBD1,-,TRBJ1-1,TRBV6-1,CASSEARTGRGTEAFF,TGTGCCAGCAGTGAAGCGCGGACAGGGAGGGGGACTGAAGCTTTCTTT
-,-,TRBJ1-5,TRBV6-5,CASSYTPPGSNQPQHF,TGTGCCAGCAGTTACACCCCTCCGGGGTCCAATCAGCCCCAGCATTTT
TRBD2,-,TRBJ2-7,TRBV5-8,CASSAIAGAFQEQYF,TGTGCCAGCAGCGCTATAGCGGGGGCCTTTCAGGAGCAGTACTTC
-,-,TRBJ1-5,TRBV2,CASRGTLSNQPQHF,TGTGCCAGCAGAGGGACATTAAGCAATCAGCCCCAGCATTTT
TRBD2,-,TRBJ2-3,TRBV4-2,CASSQRPQTSGNTDTQYF,TGTGCCAGCAGCCAAAGACCTCAGACTAGCGGTAACACAGATACGCAGTATTTT
TRBD2,few,TRBJ2-7,TRBV14,CASSQDGKRGGYGVAYEQYF,TGTGCCAGCAGCCAAGATGGGAAGCGGGGGGGCTACGGAGTCGCCTACGAGCAGTACTTC
-,-,TRBJ1-6,TRBV18,CASSPRTKNNSPLHF,TGTGCCAGCTCACCGCGGACAAAAAATAATTCACCCCTCCACTTT
-,-,TRBJ1-1,TRBV7-9,CASSSDPGTEAFF,TGTGCCAGCAGCTCCGACCCGGGCACTGAAGCTTTCTTT
-,-,TRBJ1-5,TRBV10-3,CAISEWGGDQPQHF,TGTGCCATCAGTGAGTGGGGGGGGGATCAGCCCCAGCATTTT
TRBD1,-,TRBJ1-2,TRBV30,CAWSPDRPSGYTF,TGTGCCTGGAGTCCGGACAGGCCCTCTGGCTACACCTTC
-,-,TRBJ2-2,TRBV7-2,CASSLYTGELFF,TGTGCCAGCAGCCTCTACACCGGGGAGCTGTTTTTT
TRBD1,-,TRBJ2-7,TRBV7-9,CASSPGTGQYF,TGTGCCAGCAGCCCCGGGACAGGGCAGTACTTC
TRBD2,once,TRBJ2-1,TRBV27,CASSFGGAGIEQFF,TGTGCCAGCAGTTTCGGGGGGGCGGGGATTGAGCAGTTCTTC
-,-,TRBJ1-5,TRBV18,CASSTGKYQPQHF,TGTGCCAGCTCCACAGGGAAGTATCAGCCCCAGCATTTT
-,-,TRBJ1-2,TRBV6-5,CASSSIRGTNYGYTF,TGTGCCAGCAGTTCCATCAGGGGAACTAACTATGGCTACACCTTC
-,-,TRBJ2-1,TRBV1,CTSSQDWRENNEQFF,TGCACCAGCAGCCAAGATTGGCGGGAGAACAATGAGCAGTTCTTC
-,many,TRBJ2-7,TRBV7-6,CASSPWETGGLYEQYF,TGTGCCAGCAGTCCTTGGGAGACGGGGGGCCTATACGAGCAGTACTTC
TRBD1,-,TRBJ2-3,TRBV28,CASIGTGATDTQYF,TGTGCCAGCATTGGGACAGGGGCCACAGATACGCAGTATTTT
-,-,TRBJ2-3,TRBV5-1,CASSLQGGSTDTQYF,TGCGCCAGCAGTTTACAGGGGGGGAGCACAGATACGCAGTATTTT